These T cell receptor beta chains were read from a single sample in a study of blood T cell repertoires in COVID-19. The table came from immunoSEQ multiplex PCR; TCRdb's copy has only in-frame clones and leaves some out. The sample shows 250,000 to 300,000 clones, roughly nine tenths of them seen only once. Sequencing was done on a sample of peripheral blood. Receptor source: a man aged 18-30 years with active or convalescent COVID-19. Each CDR3 is given with its conserved first and last residue. Each record gives: clone size, J gene, D gene, V gene, CDR3 DNA, CDR3 protein. The D gene is left open where the match is weak. The size field is filled for only some rows; it gives once, few, many or a size class.

abundance: -
j_gene: TRBJ2-5
d_gene: TRBD1
v_gene: TRBV6-5
CDR3nt: TGTGCCAGCAGTTACTCCTTCGGACAGGGGCCAAAGACCCAGTACTTC
CDR3aa: CASSYSFGQGPKTQYF

abundance: once
j_gene: TRBJ2-7
d_gene: TRBD2
v_gene: TRBV6-2/TRBV6-3
CDR3nt: TGTGCCAGCAGTTACCTGAACGGTGGCAGCGGGAGTTACTTC
CDR3aa: CASSYLNGGSGSYF

abundance: -
j_gene: TRBJ1-1
d_gene: TRBD1
v_gene: TRBV5-8
CDR3nt: TGTGCCAGCAGCAAGGGACAGGGAGTCTCTGAAGCTTTCTTT
CDR3aa: CASSKGQGVSEAFF

abundance: -
j_gene: TRBJ2-7
d_gene: TRBD1
v_gene: TRBV7-9
CDR3nt: TGTGCCAGCAGCTCAACGCTGGACAGGGGCGACGAGCAGTACTTC
CDR3aa: CASSSTLDRGDEQYF

abundance: -
j_gene: TRBJ2-3
d_gene: TRBD2
v_gene: TRBV9
CDR3nt: TGTGCCAGCAGCCCGACGACTAGCGGCACAGATACGCAGTATTTT
CDR3aa: CASSPTTSGTDTQYF

abundance: -
j_gene: TRBJ2-3
d_gene: TRBD2
v_gene: TRBV29-1
CDR3nt: TGCAGCCCGAGCCGAGCGGGAGGGCCTGGGGATACGCAGTATTTT
CDR3aa: CSPSRAGGPGDTQYF

abundance: -
j_gene: TRBJ1-4
d_gene: -
v_gene: TRBV28
CDR3nt: TGTGCCAGCAGGGCAGGGTTTGAAAAACTGTTTTTT
CDR3aa: CASRAGFEKLFF

abundance: -
j_gene: TRBJ1-4
d_gene: TRBD1
v_gene: TRBV5-1
CDR3nt: TGCGCCAGCAGAAGAGCCTACGTTGGGACAGCGTACGAAAAACTGTTTTTT
CDR3aa: CASRRAYVGTAYEKLFF

abundance: -
j_gene: TRBJ1-5
d_gene: TRBD1
v_gene: TRBV27
CDR3nt: TGTGCCAGCAGTCCCTTCCAACGGGACAGCCGGCATCAGCCCCAGCATTTT
CDR3aa: CASSPFQRDSRHQPQHF

abundance: -
j_gene: TRBJ2-5
d_gene: TRBD2
v_gene: TRBV9
CDR3nt: TGTGCCAGCAGCCCCTCAGGACTAGCGGGAGAGAGAGAGACCCAGTACTTC
CDR3aa: CASSPSGLAGERETQYF

abundance: -
j_gene: TRBJ1-5
d_gene: TRBD1
v_gene: TRBV7-9
CDR3nt: TGTGCCAGCAGCTCAGGGGGGAATCAGCCCCAGCATTTT
CDR3aa: CASSSGGNQPQHF

abundance: -
j_gene: TRBJ2-2
d_gene: -
v_gene: TRBV6-5
CDR3nt: TGTGCCAGCAGTATGCGTGTCGGGGAGCTGTTTTTT
CDR3aa: CASSMRVGELFF

abundance: -
j_gene: TRBJ2-1
d_gene: -
v_gene: TRBV12-3/TRBV12-4
CDR3nt: TGTGCCAGCAGTCGGGACTCCCCCCCCGAGTTCTTC
CDR3aa: CASSRDSPPEFF

abundance: -
j_gene: TRBJ1-3
d_gene: TRBD1
v_gene: TRBV27
CDR3nt: TGTGCCAGCAGCCAAAACAGGGGGTTCGGAAACACCATATATTTT
CDR3aa: CASSQNRGFGNTIYF

abundance: once
j_gene: TRBJ2-7
d_gene: TRBD2
v_gene: TRBV28
CDR3nt: TGTGCCAGCGTTGCTAGCGGCTACGAGCAGTACTTC
CDR3aa: CASVASGYEQYF

abundance: -
j_gene: TRBJ2-1
d_gene: -
v_gene: TRBV9
CDR3nt: TGTGCCAGCAGCGCGAGACTAGGACCCCCTTATGAGCAGTTCTTC
CDR3aa: CASSARLGPPYEQFF

abundance: -
j_gene: TRBJ2-3
d_gene: -
v_gene: TRBV19
CDR3nt: TGTGCCAGTAGTATTCGTGATACGCAGTATTTT
CDR3aa: CASSIRDTQYF

abundance: -
j_gene: TRBJ2-7
d_gene: -
v_gene: TRBV5-1
CDR3nt: TGCGCCAGCAGCCCGGAACTAGCCTACGAGCAGTACTTC
CDR3aa: CASSPELAYEQYF

abundance: -
j_gene: TRBJ2-1
d_gene: -
v_gene: TRBV19
CDR3nt: TGTGCCAGTCGGGAGATAGGGTCCTACAATGAGCAGTTCTTC
CDR3aa: CASREIGSYNEQFF

abundance: -
j_gene: TRBJ1-3
d_gene: TRBD1
v_gene: TRBV24-1
CDR3nt: TGTGCCACCAGTATGGACAGGGCTGGAAACACCATATATTTT
CDR3aa: CATSMDRAGNTIYF

abundance: -
j_gene: TRBJ1-5
d_gene: -
v_gene: TRBV28
CDR3nt: TGTGCCAGCAAACACATGGACAGCAATAGCAATCAGCCCCAGCATTTT
CDR3aa: CASKHMDSNSNQPQHF

abundance: -
j_gene: TRBJ1-6
d_gene: -
v_gene: TRBV6-4
CDR3nt: TGTGCCAGCAGTGGCGGACGGGAGAATTCACCCCTCCACTTT
CDR3aa: CASSGGRENSPLHF

abundance: -
j_gene: TRBJ2-5
d_gene: TRBD1
v_gene: TRBV5-1
CDR3nt: TGCGCCAGCAGCCCGACAGGGATGACCCAAGAGACCCAGTACTTC
CDR3aa: CASSPTGMTQETQYF

abundance: -
j_gene: TRBJ2-1
d_gene: TRBD2
v_gene: TRBV24-1
CDR3nt: TGTGCCACCAGTGCTGCGAGACTAGCGAACGACAATGAGCAGTTCTTC
CDR3aa: CATSAARLANDNEQFF

abundance: -
j_gene: TRBJ2-3
d_gene: TRBD1
v_gene: TRBV30
CDR3nt: TGTGCCTGGAGTGTAGGGACAGGGGGCGCAGATACGCAGTATTTT
CDR3aa: CAWSVGTGGADTQYF

abundance: -
j_gene: TRBJ2-7
d_gene: -
v_gene: TRBV3-1/TRBV3-2
CDR3nt: TGTGCCAGCAGTCCTCCTAACTCCTACGAGCAGTACTTC
CDR3aa: CASSPPNSYEQYF

abundance: -
j_gene: TRBJ1-2
d_gene: -
v_gene: TRBV12-3/TRBV12-4
CDR3nt: TGTGCCAGCAGTTTGGGCCCCATCGATGGCTACACCTTC
CDR3aa: CASSLGPIDGYTF

abundance: -
j_gene: TRBJ2-7
d_gene: TRBD2
v_gene: TRBV15
CDR3nt: TGTGCCACCAGCAGGCTTGGAAGCGGGAGCCCCGAGCAGTACTTC
CDR3aa: CATSRLGSGSPEQYF

abundance: few
j_gene: TRBJ1-3
d_gene: -
v_gene: TRBV19
CDR3nt: TGTGCCAGCCGTGAAACAGGGATGGGAAACACCATATATTTT
CDR3aa: CASRETGMGNTIYF

abundance: -
j_gene: TRBJ1-1
d_gene: -
v_gene: TRBV12-3/TRBV12-4
CDR3nt: TGTGCCAGCAGTTTCCCCGCTTCGGGAGCTTTCTTT
CDR3aa: CASSFPASGAFF

abundance: -
j_gene: TRBJ1-3
d_gene: -
v_gene: TRBV19
CDR3nt: TGTGCCAGTAGTGCGGACAGTGGAAACACCATATATTTT
CDR3aa: CASSADSGNTIYF

abundance: -
j_gene: TRBJ1-1
d_gene: -
v_gene: TRBV29-1
CDR3nt: TGCAGCGCTAACAGGGCAAGCACTGAAGCTTTCTTT
CDR3aa: CSANRASTEAFF

abundance: -
j_gene: TRBJ1-1
d_gene: -
v_gene: TRBV3-1/TRBV3-2
CDR3nt: TGTGCCAGCAGCCAAGAAGGGAGGCCACTTGAAGCTTTCTTT
CDR3aa: CASSQEGRPLEAFF

abundance: once
j_gene: TRBJ2-2
d_gene: TRBD2
v_gene: TRBV3-1/TRBV3-2
CDR3nt: TGTGCCAGCAAGAGGGGTAGCGGGGCCGGGGAGCTGTTTTTT
CDR3aa: CASKRGSGAGELFF

abundance: once
j_gene: TRBJ1-1
d_gene: -
v_gene: TRBV6-2/TRBV6-3
CDR3nt: TGTGCCAGCAGTTACGGTAATTCAGGGAACACTGAAGCTTTCTTT
CDR3aa: CASSYGNSGNTEAFF

abundance: -
j_gene: TRBJ1-4
d_gene: -
v_gene: TRBV28
CDR3nt: TGTGCCAGCAGTTTATTCCAGGGGCTAGGGGATGAAAAACTGTTTTTT
CDR3aa: CASSLFQGLGDEKLFF

abundance: -
j_gene: TRBJ1-1
d_gene: -
v_gene: TRBV19
CDR3nt: TGTGCCAGTAGTCCTTCCCCTATGAACACTGAAGCTTTCTTT
CDR3aa: CASSPSPMNTEAFF

abundance: -
j_gene: TRBJ2-5
d_gene: -
v_gene: TRBV15
CDR3nt: TGTGCCACCAGCAGAGCCCGGAGGCCAGAGACCCAGTACTTC
CDR3aa: CATSRARRPETQYF

abundance: -
j_gene: TRBJ2-3
d_gene: -
v_gene: TRBV7-2
CDR3nt: TGTGCCAGCAGCTTGGAGCCAGGGGGGGATACGCAGTATTTT
CDR3aa: CASSLEPGGDTQYF